This T cell receptor (beta chain) was sequenced during a study of T cell responses to AZD1222 COVID-19 vaccine. CDR3 length equals 16 residues. CDR1 and CDR2 (germline): MDHEN, SYDVKM. Remarks on this clone: Its cognate antigen is unknown. One end of the junction fails to match germline, which may point to a read error.

Measured with immunoSEQ multiplex PCR; TCRdb has only the in-frame clones, and not every one. The profile shows about 130,000 clones, roughly 85% of them singletons. Study-level results: Spike-wide vaccine-associated CD4 TCRs dominated at 160-218 and 743-854. Recipients of AZD1222 seropositive at baseline numbered only 5 or 6. Of spike-specific TCRs, nearly half reportedly target regions left unmutated in variants. Samples come after the peak T cell response, not at day 14.

The chain couples TRBV28 to TRBJ2-2; maybe TRBD1 (7 bases). The material was peripheral blood, obtained 28 days after the second dose of the MenACWY control vaccine. The receptor was isolated from an adult who received the MenACWY meningococcal vaccine as a control. The CDR3 coding sequence is TGTGCCAGCACTTTACCAGGGGGGCCTACGATGGGGGAGCTGTTTTTT. Translated, it gives CASTLPGGPTMGELFF. Complete variable domain (other parts from reference TRBV28 and TRBJ2-2): DVKVTQSSRYLVKRTGEKVFLECVQDMDHENMFWYRQDPGLGLRLIYFSYDVKMKEKGDIPEGYSVSREKKERFSLILESASTNQTSMYLCASTLPGGPTMGELFFGEGSRLTVL.